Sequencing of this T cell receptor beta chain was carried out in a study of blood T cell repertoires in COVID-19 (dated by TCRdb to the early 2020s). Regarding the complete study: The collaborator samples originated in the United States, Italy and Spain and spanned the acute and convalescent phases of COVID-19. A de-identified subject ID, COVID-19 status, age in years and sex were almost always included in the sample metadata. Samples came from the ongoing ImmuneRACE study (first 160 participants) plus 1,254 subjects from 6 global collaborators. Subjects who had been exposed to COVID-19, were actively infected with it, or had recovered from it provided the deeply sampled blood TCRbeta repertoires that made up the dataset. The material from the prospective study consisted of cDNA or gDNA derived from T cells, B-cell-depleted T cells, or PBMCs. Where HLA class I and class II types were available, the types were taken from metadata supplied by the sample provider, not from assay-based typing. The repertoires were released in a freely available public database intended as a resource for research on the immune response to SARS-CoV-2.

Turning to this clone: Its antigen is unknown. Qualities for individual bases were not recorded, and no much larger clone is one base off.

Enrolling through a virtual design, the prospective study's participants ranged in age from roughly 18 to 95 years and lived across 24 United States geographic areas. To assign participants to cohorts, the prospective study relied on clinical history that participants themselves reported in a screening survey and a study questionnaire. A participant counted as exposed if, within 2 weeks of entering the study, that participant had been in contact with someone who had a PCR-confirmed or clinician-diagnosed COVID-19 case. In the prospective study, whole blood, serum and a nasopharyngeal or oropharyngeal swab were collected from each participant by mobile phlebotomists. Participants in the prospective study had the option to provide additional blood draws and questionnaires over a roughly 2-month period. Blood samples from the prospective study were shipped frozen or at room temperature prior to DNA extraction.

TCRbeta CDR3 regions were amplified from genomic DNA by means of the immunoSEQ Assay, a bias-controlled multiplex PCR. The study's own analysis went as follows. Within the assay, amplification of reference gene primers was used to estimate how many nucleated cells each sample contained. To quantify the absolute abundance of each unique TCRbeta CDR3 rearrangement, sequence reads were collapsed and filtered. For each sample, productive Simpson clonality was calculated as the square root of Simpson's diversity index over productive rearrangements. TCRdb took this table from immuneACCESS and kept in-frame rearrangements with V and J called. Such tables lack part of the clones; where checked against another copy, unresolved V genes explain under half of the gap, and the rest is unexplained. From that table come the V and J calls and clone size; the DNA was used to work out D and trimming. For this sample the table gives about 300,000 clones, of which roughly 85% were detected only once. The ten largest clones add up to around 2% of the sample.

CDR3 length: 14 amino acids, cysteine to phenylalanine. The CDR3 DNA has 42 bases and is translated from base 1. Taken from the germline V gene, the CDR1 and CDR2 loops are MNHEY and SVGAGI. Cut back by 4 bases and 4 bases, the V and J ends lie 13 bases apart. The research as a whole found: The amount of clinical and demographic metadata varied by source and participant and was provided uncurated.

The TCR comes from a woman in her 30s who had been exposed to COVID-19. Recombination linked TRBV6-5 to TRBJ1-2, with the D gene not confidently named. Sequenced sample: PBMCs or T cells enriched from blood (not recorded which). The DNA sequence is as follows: TGTGCCAGCAGTTTCTCAGCTGTGAGCTATGGCTACACCTTC. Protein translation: CASSFSAVSYGYTF.